These 12 T cell receptor beta chains were sequenced from one sample in a study of OX40 agonist ivuxolimab in advanced cancers. Some clones are missing from TCRdb's copy, which holds only in-frame ones; the method was immunoSEQ multiplex PCR. The sample holds about 79,000 clones, approximately 85% seen once. The sequencing used CD4+ or CD8+ T cells sorted from blood, collected in a trial of the OX40 agonist ivuxolimab. All receptors come from an adult with an advanced solid tumor such as melanoma, head and neck, liver or kidney cancer.

The chain links TRBV5-1 to TRBJ2-5, with D perhaps TRBD1 (6 bases). The CDR3 runs 14 residues. The germline V gene has CDR1 SGHRS and CDR2 YFSETQ. Trimming cost V 3 bases and J 2 bases, with 11 bases left between them. The CDR3 spells CASSSQGLQETQYF. CDR3 bases: TGCGCCAGCAGCTCACAGGGATTGCAAGAGACCCAGTACTTC.

The chain links TRBV7-6 to TRBJ2-5; TRBD2 agrees at 8 bases. This CDR3 is built from 15 residues. The V gene end was trimmed by 5 bases and the J gene end by 5 bases; junction bases not matched to a gene: 10. Germline assignment: CDR1 SGHVS and CDR2 FNYEAQ. In DNA, the CDR3 is TGTGCCAGCAGCCCCCGGGGGGGGGCGGGGGAGACCCAGTACTTC. Translated: CASSPRGGAGETQYF.

The V and J genes are TRBV9 and TRBJ2-1, with a tentative D call TRBD2 (5 bases). The CDR3 runs to 16 residues. Looked up from germline, CDR1 is SGDLS and CDR2 is YYNGEE. Between the trimmed V and J ends, which lost 4 bases and 0 bases, there was a span of 14 bases. CDR3 loop: CASSPASGNSYNEQFF. CDR3 coding DNA: TGTGCCAGCAGCCCCGCGAGCGGAAACTCCTACAATGAGCAGTTCTTC.

The genes are TRBV28 and TRBJ1-1; D gene uncertain. V dropped 6 bases and J dropped 7 bases, with 9 bases sitting between them. The CDR3 sequence is 11 residues long. CDR1 is MDHEN and CDR2 is SYDVKM in the germline V gene. CDR3: CASRQSDEAFF. CDR3 bases: TGTGCCAGCAGGCAATCAGATGAAGCTTTCTTT. The full variable domain, with the rest looked up from reference TRBV28 and TRBJ1-1, is DVKVTQSSRYLVKRTGEKVFLECVQDMDHENMFWYRQDPGLGLRLIYFSYDVKMKEKGDIPEGYSVSREKKERFSLILESASTNQTSMYLCASRQSDEAFFGQGTRLTVV.

The chain has TRBV7-2 and TRBJ2-2; TRBD2 matches at 9 bases. In germline, CDR1 is SGHTA, CDR2 FQGNSA. The CDR3 sequence is 16 residues long. Trimming removed 3 bases from V and 5 bases from J; junction bases left unmatched: 7. The CDR3 here is CASSFRAGGRTGELFF. The DNA of the CDR3 is TGTGCCAGCAGCTTCCGAGCGGGAGGTCGAACCGGGGAGCTGTTTTTT.

The V and J genes are TRBV5-8 and TRBJ1-4, with 9 bases aligning to TRBD1. The CDR3 totals 16 residues. Looked up from germline, CDR1 is SGHTS and CDR2 is YDEGEE. The V gene end was trimmed by 1 base and the J gene end by 5 bases; junction bases not matched to a gene: 6. Here the CDR3 DNA reads TGTGCCAGCAGCTTGTCAACAGGGGGCCCGAATGAAAAACTGTTTTTT. It is translated as CASSLSTGGPNEKLFF.

CDR3 in amino acids: CASSSQSNYGYTF. The CDR3 DNA is TGTGCCAGCAGTTCACAGTCTAACTATGGCTACACCTTC. V gene TRBV6-5 combines with J gene TRBJ1-2; D remains unclear. CDR1 and CDR2 from the germline V gene are MNHEY and SVGAGI. The CDR3 consists of 13 residues. Between the trimmed V and J ends, which lost 4 bases and 0 bases, there was a span of 6 bases.

V usage is TRBV29-1 and J usage is TRBJ2-5; 8 positions agree with TRBD1. The J segment lost 2 bases and the V segment lost 6 bases, leaving 2 bases of the junction unmatched. CDR3 length: 12 amino acids. Germline CDR1 reads SQVTM; CDR2 reads ANQGSEA. The CDR3 sequence: CSVGQGQETQYF. Here the CDR3 DNA reads TGCAGCGTCGGACAGGGACAAGAGACCCAGTACTTC.

The rearrangement joins TRBV7-2 to TRBJ1-5; perhaps TRBD1 as D (6 bases). The CDR3 loop spans 13 amino acids. Looked up from germline, CDR1 is SGHTA and CDR2 is FQGNSA. Trimming left V 5 bases short and J 6 bases short, with 11 bases between. In DNA form, the CDR3 reads TGTGCCAGCAGCCTACAGGGTCGTCAGCCCCAGCATTTT. This translates into CASSLQGRQPQHF.

The chain employs TRBV19 and TRBJ1-5; no firm D call. Germline assignment: CDR1 LNHDA and CDR2 SQIVND (reference sequence). The CDR3 sequence is 13 residues long. The germline V and J ends were trimmed by 5 bases and 8 bases, with 13 bases remaining between them. This chain's CDR3 is CASSSSLLEPQHF. The CDR3 bases are TGTGCCAGTAGTTCCTCCCTCCTAGAGCCCCAGCATTTT.

The rearrangement joins TRBV30 to TRBJ1-5; the match to TRBD1 covers 10 bases. CDR1 is GTSNPN, CDR2 SVGIG, per germline (reference sequence). The V gene end was trimmed by 1 base and the J gene end by 7 bases; junction bases not matched to a gene: 4. CDR3 length equals 14 residues. CDR3 amino acids: CAWSADRGRQPQHF. The CDR3 DNA reads TGTGCCTGGAGTGCTGACAGGGGGCGACAGCCCCAGCATTTT.

The V and J genes are TRBV18 and TRBJ1-5; D is possibly TRBD1 (5 bases). The V end lost 1 base, the J end lost 0 bases, and 16 bases lay between the germline ends. Germline CDR1 is KGHSH and CDR2 is LQKENI. This CDR3 contains 18 residues. The CDR3 sequence is CASSPRGLQDYSNQPQHF. CDR3 in DNA: TGTGCCAGCTCACCACGAGGACTACAGGATTATAGCAATCAGCCCCAGCATTTT.